Listed below are T cell receptor beta chains from one sample, sequenced in a study of T cell repertoires in cytomegalovirus infection. In TCRdb, the reads were re-called with MiXCR into one record per CDR3 protein. The data show around 130,000 distinct CDR3 sequences, with around 25% seen just once and 34% held by the top ten. The antigens these receptors bind are not known. Sequenced sample: PBMCs, sequenced either directly or after in vitro stimulation (not recorded which). The receptors derive from a human donor in good health (CMV status not recorded). Some clones in this sample may be carry-over from other donors' samples. CDR3s include the opening cysteine and the closing phenylalanine or tryptophan. D genes are given only for firm matches. Clone size appears in some rows only: once, few, many, or a class for an expanded clone.

j_call,v_call,cdr3_length,d_call,clone_size,cdr3_nt,cdr3_aa
TRBJ2-1,TRBV7-6,16,.,.,TGTGCCAGCAGCCCAGGGGGGGGGCGCTCCTACAATGAGCAGTTCTTC,CASSPGGGRSYNEQFF
TRBJ2-6,TRBV19,15,.,.,TGTGCCAGCACCGGGGTGGCGGCAGGGGCCAACGTCCTGACTTTC,CASTGVAAGANVLTF
TRBJ2-1,TRBV12-3/TRBV12-4,15,.,few,TGTGCCAGCAGTTTTACGGGGGCGGGCTACAATGAGCAGTTCTTC,CASSFTGAGYNEQFF
TRBJ2-1,TRBV7-8,17,TRBD2,once,TGTGCCAGCAGCCCTGGGACTAGCGGGAGGGCCTACAATGAGCAGTTCTTC,CASSPGTSGRAYNEQFF
TRBJ1-1,TRBV10-3,14,.,few,TGTGCCATCAGTGAGATTGCCACGAACACTGAAGCTTTCTTT,CAISEIATNTEAFF
TRBJ2-3,TRBV7-2,16,.,many,TGTGCCAGCAGTTTGGAGGGGCGTGCTAGCACAGATACGCAGTATTTT,CASSLEGRASTDTQYF
TRBJ2-1,TRBV6-2/TRBV6-3,14,TRBD2,few,TGTGCCAGCACCACTAGCGGGATTAGGAATGAGCAGTTCTTC,CASTTSGIRNEQFF
TRBJ2-3,TRBV18,12,.,few,TGTGCCAGCTCCCGGCCCAGGGATACGCAGTATTTT,CASSRPRDTQYF
TRBJ1-6,TRBV7-3,19,.,.,TGTGCCAGCAGCTTATTGGAGACTGGGGAAAGCTCCTATAATTCACCCCTCCACTTT,CASSLLETGESSYNSPLHF
TRBJ2-1,TRBV7-2,20,.,many,TGTGCCAGCAGCTCGCTCCCTCCCATCACGGGGAAGTACGGTTACAATGAGCAGTTCTTC,CASSSLPPITGKYGYNEQFF
TRBJ2-5,TRBV7-2,13,TRBD2,few,TGTGCCAGCAGCTTTAGCGGGGACCATCCCCAGTACTTC,CASSFSGDHPQYF
TRBJ2-5,TRBV20-1,12,.,.,TGCAGTGCTAGCTGGGGTCGGGGGACCCAGTACTTC,CSASWGRGTQYF
TRBJ2-5,TRBV7-2,14,.,many,TGTGCCAGCAGCTTAGGAGGCGCAATCCAGACCCAGTACTTC,CASSLGGAIQTQYF
TRBJ1-5,TRBV12-3/TRBV12-4,15,.,.,TGTGCCAGCAGTTTTCTGGACAGACTAAATCAGCCCCAGCATTTT,CASSFLDRLNQPQHF
TRBJ2-1,TRBV7-2,17,TRBD2,many,TGTGCCAGCAGCTTAAATAGAAAACGGGAGGAGGGCAATGAGCAGTTCTTC,CASSLNRKREEGNEQFF
TRBJ2-2,TRBV6-1,14,.,many,TGTGCCAGCAGTGAATTAGGGGAAACCGGGGAGCTGTTTTTT,CASSELGETGELFF
TRBJ1-1,TRBV5-1,15,TRBD1,.,TGCGCCAGCAGCGATTCAGGGGGTCTGAACACTGAAGCTTTCTTT,CASSDSGGLNTEAFF
TRBJ2-1,TRBV4-3,16,TRBD2,.,TGCGCCAGCAGCCAAGATCGACTAGCGATCTACAATGAGCAGTTCTTC,CASSQDRLAIYNEQFF
TRBJ2-2,TRBV7-2,15,.,many,TGTGCCAGCAGCTTAGGGGCGAGCAGCACCGGGGAGCTGTTTTTT,CASSLGASSTGELFF
TRBJ1-5,TRBV6-1,12,.,few,TGTGCCAGCGAAACAGGGAATCAGCCCCAGCATTTT,CASETGNQPQHF
TRBJ2-1,TRBV11-2,15,TRBD2,few,TGTGCCAGCAGCCAGGTGGCGGGAGGGCCTCATGAGCAGTTCTTC,CASSQVAGGPHEQFF
TRBJ2-3,TRBV4-1,14,.,many,TGCGCCAGCAGCCGAGAAAGCGCCGTGGATACGCAGTATTTT,CASSRESAVDTQYF
TRBJ2-1,TRBV7-2,15,TRBD2,many,TGTGCCAGCAGCTTAGGACTAGCGGGAGGGGGTGAGCAGTTCTTC,CASSLGLAGGGEQFF
TRBJ2-5,TRBV11-2,14,.,.,TGTGCCAGCAGCTTAGTCTCCTTCCAAGAGACCCAGTACTTC,CASSLVSFQETQYF
TRBJ1-2,TRBV7-8,13,.,many,TGTGCCAGCAGCCCCGCCCCCGACTATGGCTACACCTTC,CASSPAPDYGYTF
TRBJ2-1,TRBV11-2,15,.,few,TGTGCCAGCAGCCCCGGTGGAGTGTGGTACAATGAGCAGTTCTTC,CASSPGGVWYNEQFF
TRBJ2-1,TRBV6-2/TRBV6-3,16,TRBD2,.,TGTGCCAGCAGACAGTCCACTAGCGGAGGTTACAATGAGCAGTTCTTC,CASRQSTSGGYNEQFF
TRBJ1-1,TRBV28,14,TRBD1,.,TGTGCCAGCAGTTTGATAGGGGGCGAGGCTGAAGCTTTCTTT,CASSLIGGEAEAFF
TRBJ1-1,TRBV18,15,TRBD1,few,TGTGCCAGCTCACCCCTTAGCGACAGGGGCCCAGGAGCTTTCTTT,CASSPLSDRGPGAFF
TRBJ1-5,TRBV19,15,.,.,TGTGCCAGTAGTCTCAGGCGGGGGAGCAATCAGCCCCAGCATTTT,CASSLRRGSNQPQHF
TRBJ1-2,TRBV28,13,.,.,TGTGCCAGCAGTTCTCCCGGGCGCCGGGGCTACACCTTC,CASSSPGRRGYTF
TRBJ2-1,TRBV7-2,17,TRBD2,many,TGTGCCAGCAGCCTCCGGGGGGGGAGGTCGACCTACAATGAGCAGTTCTTC,CASSLRGGRSTYNEQFF
TRBJ1-1,TRBV12-3/TRBV12-4,13,.,.,TGTGCCAGCAGCCAAATAGGTGTCCCTGAAGCTTTCTTT,CASSQIGVPEAFF
TRBJ1-2,TRBV4-3,14,.,many,TGCGCCAGCAGCCAAGGGCAGGGGCCCTATGGCTACACCTTC,CASSQGQGPYGYTF
TRBJ1-2,TRBV7-2,14,.,few,TGTGCCAGCAGCTTAGGCTCCAAAAACTATGGCTACACCTTC,CASSLGSKNYGYTF
TRBJ2-5,TRBV7-6,13,.,few,TGTGCTAGCAGCAACGGAGGCCAAGAGACCCAGTACTTC,CASSNGGQETQYF
TRBJ2-1,TRBV18,17,.,.,TGTGCCAGCTCACCACAGGGCGCGAAACCCTCCTACAATGAGCAGTTCTTC,CASSPQGAKPSYNEQFF
TRBJ1-1,TRBV7-2,14,.,many,TGTGCCAGCAGCCGAGACCCCCCGAACACTGAAGCTTTCTTT,CASSRDPPNTEAFF
TRBJ2-5,TRBV5-6,15,TRBD2,many,TGTGCCAGCAGCTTAAGAGCGGGAGTCCAAGAGACCCAGTACTTC,CASSLRAGVQETQYF
TRBJ2-5,TRBV19,17,TRBD2,.,TGTGCCAGTAGTATCGCAAGGGGTCTAGCGGTCCAAGGGTCCCAGTACTTC,CASSIARGLAVQGSQYF
TRBJ1-5,TRBV12-3/TRBV12-4,13,.,.,TGTGCCAGCAGTTACGACGTGGGTCAGCCCCAGCATTTT,CASSYDVGQPQHF
TRBJ1-2,TRBV7-8,16,.,few,TGTGCCAGCAGCTTTTCCCGGGACCCAAGGAACTATGGCTACACCTTC,CASSFSRDPRNYGYTF